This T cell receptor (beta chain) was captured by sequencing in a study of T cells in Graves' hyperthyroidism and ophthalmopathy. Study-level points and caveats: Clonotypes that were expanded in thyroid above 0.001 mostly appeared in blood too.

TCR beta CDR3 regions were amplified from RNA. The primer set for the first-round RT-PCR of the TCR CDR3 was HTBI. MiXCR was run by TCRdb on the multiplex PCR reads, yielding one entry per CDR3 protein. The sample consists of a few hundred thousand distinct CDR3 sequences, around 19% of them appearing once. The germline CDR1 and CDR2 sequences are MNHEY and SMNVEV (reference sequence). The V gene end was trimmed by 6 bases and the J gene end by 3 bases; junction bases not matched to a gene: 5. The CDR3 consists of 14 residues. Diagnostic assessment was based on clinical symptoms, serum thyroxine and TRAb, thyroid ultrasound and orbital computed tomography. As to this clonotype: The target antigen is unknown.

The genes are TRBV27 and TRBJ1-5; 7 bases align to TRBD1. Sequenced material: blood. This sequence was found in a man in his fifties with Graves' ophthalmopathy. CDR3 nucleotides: TGTGCCAGCAGAAAAACAGGGGACAATCAGCCCCAGCATTTT. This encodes CASRKTGDNQPQHF.